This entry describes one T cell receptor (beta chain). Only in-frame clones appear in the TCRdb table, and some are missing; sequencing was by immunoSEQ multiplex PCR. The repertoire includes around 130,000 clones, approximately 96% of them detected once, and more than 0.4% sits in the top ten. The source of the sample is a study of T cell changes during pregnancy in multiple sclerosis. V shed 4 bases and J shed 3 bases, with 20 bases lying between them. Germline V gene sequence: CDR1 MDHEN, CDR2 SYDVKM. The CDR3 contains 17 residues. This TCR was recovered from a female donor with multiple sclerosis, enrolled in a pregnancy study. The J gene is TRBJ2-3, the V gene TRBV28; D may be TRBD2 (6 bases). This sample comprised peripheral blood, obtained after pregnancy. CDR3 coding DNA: TGTGCCAGCAGTTGGGGGGTTTGGGGGAGTGAAACAGATACGCAGTATTTT. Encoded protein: CASSWGVWGSETDTQYF. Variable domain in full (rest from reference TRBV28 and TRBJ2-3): DVKVTQSSRYLVKRTGEKVFLECVQDMDHENMFWYRQDPGLGLRLIYFSYDVKMKEKGDIPEGYSVSREKKERFSLILESASTNQTSMYLCASSWGVWGSETDTQYFGPGTRLTVL.